This TCR beta chain comes out of a study of PD-L1 blockade in urothelial cancer. Study-wide background: Most patients, about nine tenths of the roughly 30, were males with bladder-origin cancer. Patients previously received 0 to 3 chemotherapy regimens. At 6 weeks and at 3 weeks (second dose) after treatment start, blood was analyzed. The median number of T cells present in blood samples was about 140,000.

Germline CDR1 is SQVTM and CDR2 is ANQGSEA. The J segment lost 8 bases and the V segment lost 6 bases, leaving 8 bases of the junction unmatched. The length of the CDR3 is 12 residues. Method: immunoSEQ multiplex PCR; TCRdb's copy keeps in-frame clones and lacks some. The sample carries under 40,000 clones, 80% to 90% recorded once. A few counts support this clone. The chain carries TRBV29-1 and TRBJ1-1, with 8 positions matching TRBD1. The clonotype originates from a man aged 60 to 75 with urothelial cancer. The sequencing here drew on PBMCs, taken around atezolizumab (anti-PD-L1) treatment. The CDR3 nucleotides are TGCAGCGTCCACGGACAGGGCGCCGAAGCTTTCTTT. This translates into CSVHGQGAEAFF.